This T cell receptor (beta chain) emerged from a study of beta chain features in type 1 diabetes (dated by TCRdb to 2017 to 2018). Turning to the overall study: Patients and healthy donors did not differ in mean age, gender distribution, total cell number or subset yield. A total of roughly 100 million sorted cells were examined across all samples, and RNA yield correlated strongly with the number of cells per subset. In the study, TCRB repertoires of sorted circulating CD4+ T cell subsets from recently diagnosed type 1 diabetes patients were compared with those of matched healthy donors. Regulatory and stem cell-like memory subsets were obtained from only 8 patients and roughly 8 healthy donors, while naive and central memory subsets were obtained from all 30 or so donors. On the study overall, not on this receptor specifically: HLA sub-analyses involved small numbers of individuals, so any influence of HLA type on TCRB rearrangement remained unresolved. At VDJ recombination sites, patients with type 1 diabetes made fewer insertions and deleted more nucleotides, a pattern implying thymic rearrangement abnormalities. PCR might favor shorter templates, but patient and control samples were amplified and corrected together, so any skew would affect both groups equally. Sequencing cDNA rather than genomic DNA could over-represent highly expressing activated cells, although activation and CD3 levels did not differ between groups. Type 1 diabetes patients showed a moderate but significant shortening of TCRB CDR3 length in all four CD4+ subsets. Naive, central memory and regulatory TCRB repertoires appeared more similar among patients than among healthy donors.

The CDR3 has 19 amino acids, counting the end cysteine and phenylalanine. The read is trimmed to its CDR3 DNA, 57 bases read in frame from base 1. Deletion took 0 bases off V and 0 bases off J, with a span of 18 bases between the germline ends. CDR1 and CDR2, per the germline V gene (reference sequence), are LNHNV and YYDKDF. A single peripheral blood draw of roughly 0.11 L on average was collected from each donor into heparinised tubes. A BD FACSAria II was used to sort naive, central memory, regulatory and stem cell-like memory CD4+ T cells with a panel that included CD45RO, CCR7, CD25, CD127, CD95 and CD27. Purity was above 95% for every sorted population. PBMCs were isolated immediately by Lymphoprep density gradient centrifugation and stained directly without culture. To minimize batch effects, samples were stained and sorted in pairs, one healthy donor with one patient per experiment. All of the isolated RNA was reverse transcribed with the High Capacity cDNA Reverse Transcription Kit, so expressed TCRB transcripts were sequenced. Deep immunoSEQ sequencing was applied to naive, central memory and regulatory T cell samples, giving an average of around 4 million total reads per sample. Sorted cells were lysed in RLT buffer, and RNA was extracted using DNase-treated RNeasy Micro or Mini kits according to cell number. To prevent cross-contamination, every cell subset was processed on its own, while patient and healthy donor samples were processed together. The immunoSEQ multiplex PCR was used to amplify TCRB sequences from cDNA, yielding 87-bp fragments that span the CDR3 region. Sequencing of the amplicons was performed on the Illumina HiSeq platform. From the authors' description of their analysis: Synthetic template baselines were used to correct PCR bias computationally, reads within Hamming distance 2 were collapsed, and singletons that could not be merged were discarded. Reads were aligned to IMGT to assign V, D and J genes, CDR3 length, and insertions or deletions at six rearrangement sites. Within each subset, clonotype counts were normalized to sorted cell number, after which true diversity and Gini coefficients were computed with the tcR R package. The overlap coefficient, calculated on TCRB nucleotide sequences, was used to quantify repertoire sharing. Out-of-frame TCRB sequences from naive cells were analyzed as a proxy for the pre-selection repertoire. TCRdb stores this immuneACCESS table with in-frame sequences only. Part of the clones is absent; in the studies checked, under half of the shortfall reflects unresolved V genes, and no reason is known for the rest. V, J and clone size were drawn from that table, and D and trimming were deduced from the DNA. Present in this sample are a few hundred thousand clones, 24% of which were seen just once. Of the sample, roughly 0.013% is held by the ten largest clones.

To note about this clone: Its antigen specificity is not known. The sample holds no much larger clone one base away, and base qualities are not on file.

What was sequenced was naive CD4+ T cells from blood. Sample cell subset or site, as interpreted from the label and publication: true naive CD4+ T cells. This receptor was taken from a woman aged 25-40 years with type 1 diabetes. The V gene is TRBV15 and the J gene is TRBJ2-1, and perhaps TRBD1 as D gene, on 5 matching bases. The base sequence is TGTGCCACCAGCAGAGATTGGGGCTTAGGGGCGAGCTCCTACAATGAGCAGTTCTTC. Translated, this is CATSRDWGLGASSYNEQFF.